A single sample is the source of the 26 T cell receptor beta chains below, sequenced in a study of CD8+CD57+ T cells in acquired aplastic anemia. Patients chosen for sequencing had CD8+CD57+ cells that had expanded, as shown by flow cytometry. Genomic DNA, serving as template, underwent TCR beta VDJ and CDR3 profiling. MiXCR, run by TCRdb on the reads, gives a single entry per CDR3 protein. In the table there are approximately 300,000 distinct CDR3 sequences, about three fifths of which are singletons. Source material: sorted CD4+, CD8+, or CD8+CD57+ T cells (not recorded which) from PBMCs. The receptors were gathered from a human donor with aplastic anemia.

This clonotype was seen ten or more times. The rearrangement joins TRBV7-2 to TRBJ2-1, with 7 positions matching TRBD2. In germline, CDR1 is SGHTA, CDR2 FQGNSA. Losses at the gene ends were 2 bases for V and 2 bases for J; bases not matched to a gene: 9. CDR3 length equals 17 residues. The DNA for the CDR3 is TGTGCCAGCAGCTTAACGGGGGGTCCCGCCGCCTACAATGAGCAGTTCTTC. Translated, it gives CASSLTGGPAAYNEQFF.

V and J are TRBV7-8 and TRBJ2-1; 8 bases are a match to TRBD2. Germline V lookup: CDR1 SGHVS, CDR2 FQNEAQ. There are 14 residues in the CDR3. V was pared by 5 bases and J by 4 bases, with 4 bases of the junction left unmatched. For the CDR3, the DNA is TGTGCCAGCAGCCCCGGGGGGGAATACAATGAGCAGTTCTTC. Its translation: CASSPGGEYNEQFF.

About this clonotype itself: One junction end disagrees with the germline gene, perhaps due to a read error. The J gene is TRBJ2-2, the V gene TRBV20-1; 13 positions agree with TRBD2. CDR1 is DFQATT, CDR2 SNEGSKA, per germline (reference sequence). The CDR3 is 15 amino acids. The CDR3 DNA is TGCAGTGCTAGGGGGACTAGCGGGAACACCGGGGAGCTGTCTTGG. Translation: CSARGTSGNTGELSW.

V usage is TRBV12-3 or TRBV12-4 and J usage is TRBJ2-7; D call uncertain. Trimming removed 5 bases at V and 9 bases at J, with 14 bases between. This CDR3 has 12 amino acids. In nucleotides, the CDR3 is TGTGCCAGCAGTGCCATCCCGGACGGGCAGTACTTC. As protein: CASSAIPDGQYF.

J is TRBJ1-1 and V is TRBV11-1; TRBD1 is a possible D gene (5 bases). The V end lost 6 bases, the J end lost 2 bases, and 13 bases lay between the germline ends. The germline gives CDR1 SGHAT, CDR2 FQDESV (reference sequence). The CDR3 totals 14 residues. The CDR3 here is CASRNRGENTEAFF. The CDR3 bases are TGTGCCAGCAGGAACCGAGGGGAAAACACTGAAGCTTTCTTT.

Comment on this clonotype: Being one base from a much bigger clone, this may be a read error. The V call is TRBV2, the J call TRBJ2-1; D possibly corresponds to TRBD2 (5 bases). V lost 4 bases to trimming and J lost 2 bases, with 12 bases between them. This CDR3 is 15 amino acids long. Germline V gene sequence: CDR1 SNHLY, CDR2 FYNNEI. The CDR3 sequence is CASSVLESPYNEQFF. The CDR3 nucleotides read TGTGCCAGCAGTGTACTAGAAAGCCCCTACAATGAGCAGTTCTTC.

This chain connects TRBV7-9 to TRBJ1-2; D not resolved. The CDR3 is 12 residues long. Germline V lookup: CDR1 SEHNR, CDR2 FQNEAQ (reference sequence). V lost 5 bases and J 4 bases, leaving 8 bases between the germline ends. As DNA, the CDR3 is TGTGCCAGCAGCCAAACCTCCTATGGCTACACCTTC. It yields the protein CASSQTSYGYTF. Full variable domain (missing parts from reference TRBV7-9 and TRBJ1-2): DTGVSQNPRHKITKRGQNVTFRCDPISEHNRLYWYRQTLGQGPEFLTYFQNEAQLEKSRLLSDRFSAERPKGSFSTLEIQRTEQGDSAMYLCASSQTSYGYTFGSGTRLTVV.

The genes are TRBV7-9 and TRBJ1-2; D is possibly TRBD1 (6 bases). The V gene lost 0 bases and the J gene lost 6 bases, with 8 bases spanning the gap. The CDR3 spans 13 residues. The germline V gene encodes CDR1 SEHNR and CDR2 FQNEAQ (reference sequence). CDR3 DNA: TGTGCCAGCAGCTTAGCGAACAGGGATGGCTACACCTTC. Protein sequence: CASSLANRDGYTF.

J is TRBJ1-6 and V is TRBV7-6; D might be TRBD1 (5 bases). The CDR3 is made up of 14 amino acids. Trimming took off 3 bases at V and 9 bases at J, with 12 bases between the two ends. The germline CDR1 and CDR2 sequences are SGHVS and FNYEAQ. The CDR3, as DNA: TGTGCCAGCAGCTTTGCCGGGACCCGTTCACCCCTCCACTTT. It yields the protein CASSFAGTRSPLHF.

This sequence joins TRBV19 and TRBJ1-2; 8 nucleotides align to TRBD1. The CDR3 runs 15 residues. Trimming removed 1 base from V and 6 bases from J; junction bases left unmatched: 7. CDR1 and CDR2 (germline): LNHDA, SQIVND (reference sequence). Here the CDR3 reads CASSIARTGTHGYTF. DNA for the CDR3: TGTGCCAGTAGTATAGCCCGGACAGGGACCCATGGCTACACCTTC. Drawing the rest from reference TRBV19 and TRBJ1-2, the complete variable domain is DGGITQSPKYLFRKEGQNVTLSCEQNLNHDAMYWYRQDPGQGLRLIYYSQIVNDFQKGDIAEGYSVSREKKESFPLTVTSAQKNPTAFYLCASSIARTGTHGYTFGSGTRLTVV.

This clonotype occurred many times. The chain carries TRBV6-1 and TRBJ1-2; D call uncertain. V was pared by 4 bases and J by 8 bases, with 20 bases between. Germline V gene lookup returns CDR1 MNHNS and CDR2 SASEGT. The CDR3 length is 15 residues. The CDR3 protein is CASSGASYSGGGYTF. The DNA of the CDR3 is TGTGCCAGCAGTGGGGCAAGCTACAGTGGTGGGGGCTACACCTTC.

The CDR3 DNA reads TGCGCCAGCAGCACCGGACAGGGAGGGGGGCTTGGGCAGTTCTTC. Translation gives CASSTGQGGGLGQFF. The rearrangement joins TRBV5-1 to TRBJ2-1; weak D call: TRBD1 (8 bases). CDR3 size: 15 residues. Between the trimmed V and J ends, which lost 4 bases and 12 bases, there was a span of 23 bases. Germline V gives CDR1 SGHRS, CDR2 YFSETQ.

The sample holds many counts of this clonotype. The rearrangement uses TRBV27 and TRBJ2-7; possible D gene TRBD2, 5 bases. Germline assignment: CDR1 MNHEY and CDR2 SMNVEV (reference sequence). CDR3 size: 13 residues. The V gene lost 5 bases and the J gene lost 7 bases, with 15 bases spanning the gap. The chain's CDR3 is CASSPWGALEQYF. CDR3 nucleotides: TGTGCCAGCAGTCCCTGGGGAGCGCTGGAGCAGTACTTC.

This clonotype was found once. The V call is TRBV9, the J call TRBJ2-7, with TRBD1 matching over 7 bases. Trimming at V came to 3 bases and at J to 1 base, leaving 7 bases not matched to a gene. The CDR3 runs 15 residues. Germline values: CDR1 SGDLS, CDR2 YYNGEE. The CDR3 sequence: CASSAAPGQSYEQYF. In DNA, the CDR3 is TGTGCCAGCAGCGCAGCCCCGGGACAGTCCTACGAGCAGTACTTC.

The V and J genes are TRBV2 and TRBJ2-3; D gene ambiguous. There are 14 residues in the CDR3. V lost 6 bases, J lost 2 bases, and 12 bases lay in between. The V gene's germline CDR1 is SNHLY and CDR2 FYNNEI. The CDR3 region is CASSLDDPTDTQYF. CDR3 bases: TGTGCCAGCAGCTTAGACGACCCCACAGATACGCAGTATTTT.

The chain is built from TRBV2 and TRBJ1-5, with 8 bases matching TRBD1. This CDR3 contains 16 residues. The trim removed 5 bases at V and 3 bases at J, leaving 9 bases unmatched. Germline CDR1 reads SNHLY; CDR2 reads FYNNEI. CDR3 sequence: CASSLARDRFNQPQHF. As DNA, the CDR3 is TGTGCCAGCAGTTTAGCTCGGGACAGGTTCAATCAGCCCCAGCATTTT. Full variable domain (missing parts from reference TRBV2 and TRBJ1-5): EPEVTQTPSHQVTQMGQEVILRCVPISNHLYFYWYRQILGQKVEFLVSFYNNEISEKSEIFDDQFSVERPDGSNFTLKIRSTKLEDSAMYFCASSLARDRFNQPQHFGDGTRLSIL.

The V gene is TRBV20-1, the J gene TRBJ1-1; D unresolved. CDR3 length: 10 residues. V shed 6 bases and J shed 8 bases, with 10 bases lying between them. CDR1 and CDR2 (germline): DFQATT, SNEGSKA (reference sequence). This chain's CDR3 is CSASGDEAFF. CDR3 bases: TGCAGTGCCTCGGGCGACGAAGCTTTCTTT.

The chain recombines TRBV9 with TRBJ1-6; a possible D gene is TRBD1 (5 bases). The germline CDR1 and CDR2 sequences are SGDLS and YYNGEE. Trimming shortened V by 0 bases and J by 7 bases, and 17 bases separated the two germline ends. CDR3 length: 17 residues. In DNA, the CDR3 is TGTGCCAGCAGCGTAGCCCCAGGCAGGGAGGGCAATTCACCCCTCCACTTT. It encodes CASSVAPGREGNSPLHF.

The chain couples TRBV9 to TRBJ2-2, with 13 bases fitting TRBD2. Trimming at V came to 2 bases and at J to 6 bases, leaving 7 bases not matched to a gene. CDR3 size: 17 residues. Germline CDR1 reads SGDLS; CDR2 reads YYNGEE. The DNA for the CDR3 is TGTGCCAGCAGCGTTACTAGCGGGAGGGCCTTGGCCGGGGAGCTGTTTTTT. The encoded protein is CASSVTSGRALAGELFF. The variable domain in full, with the rest retrieved from reference TRBV9 and TRBJ2-2, is DSGVTQTPKHLITATGQRVTLRCSPRSGDLSVYWYQQSLDQGLQFLIQYYNGEERAKGNILERFSAQQFPDLHSELNLSSLELGDSALYFCASSVTSGRALAGELFFGEGSRLTVL.

V is TRBV20-1 and J is TRBJ2-7, with 11 bases identical to TRBD2. V lost 3 bases to trimming and J lost 5 bases; unmatched junction nucleotides: 9. The CDR3 runs 15 residues. CDR1 is DFQATT and CDR2 is SNEGSKA in the germline V gene (reference sequence). The CDR3 reads CSASPLAGERNEQYF. CDR3 bases: TGCAGTGCTAGCCCACTAGCGGGAGAACGGAACGAGCAGTACTTC.

The chain uses TRBV29-1 and TRBJ2-6, with TRBD1 as a possible D gene (6 bases). Germline-derived CDR1 and CDR2 are SQVTM and ANQGSEA. V gave up 7 bases and J gave up 2 bases, with 6 bases separating them. The CDR3 has 12 amino acids. This chain's CDR3 is CSAGAGANVLTF. The CDR3 DNA sequence: TGCAGCGCAGGGGCTGGGGCCAACGTCCTGACTTTC.

Ten or more counts support this clonotype. The rearrangement links TRBV3-1 to TRBJ1-2; D gene uncertain. Germline V lookup: CDR1 LGHDT, CDR2 YNNKEL (reference sequence). Trimming removed 1 base at V and 4 bases at J, with 10 bases between. This CDR3 has 14 amino acids. The DNA of the CDR3 is TGTGCCAGCAGCCAAGGCGCGGCACCCTATGGCTACACCTTC. Its protein product is CASSQGAAPYGYTF.

The J gene is TRBJ2-3, the V gene TRBV7-6, with unresolved D. Germline V gene data show CDR1 as SGHVS and CDR2 as FNYEAQ. The CDR3 covers 14 residues. V was trimmed by 1 base and J by 13 bases, leaving 18 bases between them. The CDR3 DNA reads TGTGCCAGCAGCTTAGGGGTAGGCACAGATAAGAAGTATTTT. The encoded protein is CASSLGVGTDKKYF. The full variable domain, in which reference TRBV7-6 and TRBJ2-3 provide the parts outside the CDR3, is GAGVSQSPRYKVTKRGQDVALRCDPISGHVSLYWYRQALGQGPEFLTYFNYEAQQDKSGLPNDRFSAERPEGSISTLTIQRTEQRDSAMYRCASSLGVGTDKKYFGPGTRLTVL.

This chain links TRBV7-3 with TRBJ2-3; TRBD2 matches 9 bases. CDR3 length: 15 amino acids. Germline CDR1 and CDR2: SGHTA and FQGTGA. The J segment lost 1 base and the V segment lost 4 bases, leaving 3 bases of the junction unmatched. The CDR3: CASSSRGGGTDTQYF. In DNA form, the CDR3 reads TGTGCCAGCAGCTCGCGCGGGGGGGGCACAGATACGCAGTATTTT.

This rearrangement joins TRBV24-1 to TRBJ2-5; unclear D gene. Germline V CDR1 and CDR2: KGHDR, SFDVKD. V was shortened by 3 bases and J by 5 bases, with 12 bases between the two germline ends. The CDR3 runs to 14 residues. The CDR3 nucleotides read TGTGCCACCAGTGATCCTAGGGTTGACGAGACCCAGTACTTC. Translation gives CATSDPRVDETQYF.

This clonotype has a single count. The rearrangement uses TRBV29-1 and TRBJ1-2; 7 nucleotides line up with TRBD1. Looked up from germline, CDR1 is SQVTM and CDR2 is ANQGSEA. This CDR3 region has 13 residues. The V segment lost 6 bases and the J segment 4 bases; nucleotides outside the gene matches: 8. In DNA form, the CDR3 reads TGCAGCGTGACTGAGGGGGCACGCTATGGCTACACCTTC. This translates into CSVTEGARYGYTF.